These 19 T cell receptor beta chains originate from one sample sequenced in a study of blood T cells in healthy people across ages. It was with a sample-barcoded 5' primer and a J-beta primer mix that a second PCR of about 6 to 12 cycles was run. Each CDR3 protein is one row after TCRdb ran MiXCR on the 5' RACE reads. The profile shows 750,000 to 950,000 distinct CDR3 sequences, less than 70% of them singletons. Sequenced input: blood. The receptors derive from a man older than 75 in good health.

This clonotype was seen only once. The rearrangement joins TRBV6-2 or TRBV6-3 to TRBJ2-2; TRBD2 might be the D (5 bases). V lost 2 bases and J 6 bases, leaving 16 bases between the germline ends. Germline CDR1 reads MNHEY; CDR2 reads SVGEGT. CDR3 length equals 16 residues. The CDR3 here is CASSYVEDSWAGELFF. The CDR3 DNA reads as TGTGCCAGCAGTTACGTCGAGGACTCATGGGCCGGGGAGCTGTTTTTT.

V usage is TRBV20-1 and J usage is TRBJ2-7; 7 bases map to TRBD1. CDR3 length: 15 amino acids. The germline gives CDR1 DFQATT, CDR2 SNEGSKA (reference sequence). V gave up 0 bases and J gave up 5 bases; unmatched junction bases: 10. The CDR3 loop is CSARDFRLDRNEQYF. The CDR3 DNA is TGCAGTGCTAGAGATTTCCGACTGGACAGGAACGAGCAGTACTTC.

Details on this clonotype: A read error may produce the germline difference seen at one junction end. V gene TRBV29-1 combines with J gene TRBJ2-1, with unresolved D. Germline CDR1 reads SQVTM; CDR2 reads ANQGSEA. This CDR3 is 13 amino acids long. The CDR3 sequence: CGVDRVIGNEQFF. As DNA, the CDR3 is TGCGGCGTTGATCGGGTAATTGGCAATGAGCAGTTCTTC.

This clonotype was recorded a few times. DNA of the CDR3: TGTGCCAGCGCTTTAAAGGGACAGGGGGTGACTGGCTACACCTTC. Amino acid sequence: CASALKGQGVTGYTF. The chain uses TRBV27 and TRBJ1-2, with 11 bases that match TRBD1. J gave up 7 bases and V 8 bases, and 12 bases lay outside the gene matches. The CDR3 sequence is 15 residues long. Germline V gene data show CDR1 as MNHEY and CDR2 as SMNVEV (reference sequence).

The chain employs TRBV3-1 and TRBJ2-5, with D uncertain. The germline V and J ends were trimmed by 4 bases and 2 bases, with 8 bases remaining between them. Germline V gives CDR1 LGHDT, CDR2 YNNKEL (reference sequence). The CDR3 has 13 amino acids. In DNA form, the CDR3 reads TGTGCCAGCAGCCGGGCATGGCAAGAGACCCAGTACTTC. This sequence encodes CASSRAWQETQYF.

The chain has TRBV6-6 and TRBJ2-1; 8 bases are a match to TRBD2. CDR1 is MNHNY, CDR2 SVGAGI, per germline (reference sequence). The CDR3 covers 13 residues. The CDR3 DNA reads TGTGCTAGCTTCCGGGGGGGGTACAATGAGCAGTTCTTC. Protein product: CASFRGGYNEQFF.

This clonotype was counted many times. DNA for the CDR3: TGTGCCAGCAGCCAAGAGATGGGAAGGACTAATGAAAAACTGTTTTTT. Translated, it gives CASSQEMGRTNEKLFF. The rearrangement links TRBV4-2 to TRBJ1-4; D not resolved. Germline loops: CDR1 LGHNA, CDR2 YNFKEQ. The CDR3 runs 16 residues. Between the trimmed V and J ends, which lost 0 bases and 2 bases, there was a span of 10 bases.

The rearrangement uses TRBV10-3 and TRBJ2-6, with a possible D match to TRBD2 (5 bases). The CDR3 is 15 residues long. Germline-derived CDR1 and CDR2 are ENHRY and SYGVKD. Deletions cut 5 bases from V and 4 bases from J, with 12 bases between. The CDR3 is CAISQRGSGANVLTF. The CDR3 DNA is TGTGCCATCAGTCAGAGAGGGAGCGGGGCCAACGTCCTGACTTTC.

This chain uses TRBV10-3 with TRBJ1-5, with TRBD1 identical over 7 bases. This CDR3 spans 18 amino acids. J was trimmed by 1 base and V by 2 bases; bases with no gene match: 11. From germline, CDR1 is ENHRY and CDR2 SYGVKD. CDR3 nucleotide sequence: TGTGCCATCAGTGAGCACAGGGGCGGGATCTCAAGCAATCAGCCCCAGCATTTT. Translation gives CAISEHRGGISSNQPQHF.

The chain is built from TRBV20-1 and TRBJ2-3, with 13 bases aligning to TRBD2. Germline CDR1 reads DFQATT; CDR2 reads SNEGSKA (reference sequence). CDR3 length: 17 residues. With 6 bases clipped from V and 5 bases from J, the junction kept 14 bases outside the gene matches. The CDR3 loop reads CSAGTSGISFLVDTQYF. The DNA for the CDR3 is TGCAGTGCCGGGACTAGCGGGATTTCATTTTTAGTAGATACGCAGTATTTT.

V and J are TRBV30 and TRBJ1-4; D gene ambiguous. This CDR3 is built from 14 residues. Germline CDR1 is GTSNPN and CDR2 is SVGIG (reference sequence). V lost 5 bases to trimming and J lost 0 bases, with 10 bases between them. The CDR3 loop is CAWGKVPTNEKLFF. DNA of the CDR3: TGTGCCTGGGGGAAGGTCCCAACTAATGAAAAACTGTTTTTT.

The chain employs TRBV20-1 and TRBJ2-7, with TRBD2 matching over 10 bases. CDR1 and CDR2 (germline): DFQATT, SNEGSKA (reference sequence). The CDR3 runs 14 residues. With V trimmed by 2 bases and J by 7 bases, 8 bases remained unmatched. The CDR3 nucleotides are TGCAGTGCTAGAACAGCGGGAGGGCCAAATGAGCAGTACTTC. It is translated as CSARTAGGPNEQYF.

In nucleotides, the CDR3 is TGTGCCAGCAGCTTCGGGCCAGCGGGAGGGCCTTACAATGAGCAGTTCTTC. It codes for CASSFGPAGGPYNEQFF. The rearrangement joins TRBV7-3 to TRBJ2-1, with 10 bases that match TRBD2. From germline, CDR1 is SGHTA and CDR2 FQGTGA. The CDR3 runs 17 residues. J lost 4 bases, V lost 3 bases, and 9 bases had no gene match.

The genes are TRBV10-3 and TRBJ2-7; 7 positions agree with TRBD1. This CDR3 region has 13 residues. The ends lost 10 bases at V and 0 bases at J; junction bases unmatched: 6. Looked up from germline, CDR1 is ENHRY and CDR2 is SYGVKD. For the CDR3, the DNA is TGTGCCACGACGGACAGGAGCTCCTACGAGCAGTACTTC. This encodes CATTDRSSYEQYF.

This clonotype appeared a few times. V is TRBV20-1 and J is TRBJ2-1; D may be TRBD2 (5 bases). The CDR3 totals 14 residues. The germline V gene has CDR1 DFQATT and CDR2 SNEGSKA (reference sequence). Trimming took off 4 bases at V and 4 bases at J, with 14 bases between the two ends. The CDR3 nucleotides are TGCAGTGCTACACTATCCTCGGGGTACAATGAGCAGTTCTTC. Its translation: CSATLSSGYNEQFF.

This clonotype was observed at least ten times. One end of the junction fails to match germline, which may point to a read error. The rearrangement links TRBV5-1 to TRBJ1-5; D may be TRBD1 (6 bases). The CDR3 has 14 amino acids. The germline V gene encodes CDR1 SGHRS and CDR2 YFSETQ. The CDR3 sequence: CASSPGQGNQPQHF. In DNA, the CDR3 is TGTGCCAGCAGCCCGGGACAAGGCAATCAGCCCCAGCATTTT.

CDR3 coding DNA: TGTGCCAGTAGCGTCTCTGGAGCAGGCACCGGGGAGCTGTTTTTT. Its translation is CASSVSGAGTGELFF. The rearrangement joins TRBV19 to TRBJ2-2; D gene uncertain. In germline, CDR1 is LNHDA, CDR2 SQIVND (reference sequence). Trimming took 6 bases from V and 4 from J, leaving 15 bases between them. CDR3 length: 15 residues. Complete variable domain (other parts from reference TRBV19 and TRBJ2-2): DGGITQSPKYLFRKEGQNVTLSCEQNLNHDAMYWYRQDPGQGLRLIYYSQIVNDFQKGDIAEGYSVSREKKESFPLTVTSAQKNPTAFYLCASSVSGAGTGELFFGEGSRLTVL.

This clonotype was observed a handful of times. V is TRBV20-1 and J is TRBJ2-4; the D gene is possibly TRBD2 (6 bases). Trimming shortened V by 1 base and J by 7 bases, and 11 bases separated the two germline ends. This CDR3 region has 13 residues. Germline V gene lookup returns CDR1 DFQATT and CDR2 SNEGSKA (reference sequence). The CDR3 loop reads CSARVRGGNIQYF. CDR3 bases: TGCAGTGCTAGAGTGCGGGGTGGGAACATTCAGTACTTC.

V and J are TRBV27 and TRBJ2-1; TRBD1 aligns across 7 bases. CDR1 is MNHEY and CDR2 is SMNVEV in the germline V gene (reference sequence). The CDR3 sequence is 17 residues long. Trimming at V came to 3 bases and at J to 0 bases, leaving 8 bases not matched to a gene. The CDR3 region has the DNA TGTGCCAGCAGTTTCTTCGGGACAGAGAGCTCCTACAATGAGCAGTTCTTC. Protein sequence: CASSFFGTESSYNEQFF.